These T cell receptor beta chains were read from a single sample in a study of neurological immune-mediated disorders. TCRdb analysed the 5' RACE reads with MiXCR anew, one entry per CDR3 protein. This sample yields approximately 85,000 distinct CDR3 sequences, of which around 4% are seen a single time; roughly 5.6% belongs to the top ten. Sequencing used PBMCs. Receptor source: a woman in her sixties with multiple sclerosis. The CDR3 runs from the conserved cysteine through the conserved F or W. The D gene is left open where the match is weak. Size is omitted from some rows. Given values are once, few, many or a class for expanded clones.

TRBD1	TRBJ1-2	many	TRBV20-1	TGCAGTGCTAGAGCCGCGGACAGGTACGACTATGGCTACACCTTC	CSARAADRYDYGYTF
TRBD2	TRBJ2-7	many	TRBV20-1	TGCAGTGCTAGAGCCCAGGGAACTAGCGGGGGAACCTACGAGCAGTACTTC	CSARAQGTSGGTYEQYF
.	TRBJ2-1	many	TRBV2	TGTGCCAGCAGTGAAGGGGGCCATGAGCAGTTCTTC	CASSEGGHEQFF
TRBD2	TRBJ2-1	many	TRBV6-4	TGTGCCAGCGTTGGCGGGGGGGCCTCCATGGTTCTGGATGAGCAGTTCTTC	CASVGGGASMVLDEQFF
.	TRBJ2-2	many	TRBV27	TGTGCCAGCAGCGAAACATCCCTTAGCATCTCCGTTATCGGGGAGCTGTTTTTT	CASSETSLSISVIGELFF
.	TRBJ1-2	many	TRBV14	TGTGCCAGCAGCGCCAGGGTCTATGGCTACACCTTC	CASSARVYGYTF
.	TRBJ2-7	many	TRBV7-9	TGTGCCAGCAGCTTATCCGGCTACGAGCAGTACTTC	CASSLSGYEQYF
.	TRBJ2-1	few	TRBV27	TGTGCCAGCAGTTCCCCCGCCCTAAAACTTGCCTACAATGAGCAGTTCTTC	CASSSPALKLAYNEQFF
TRBD1	TRBJ2-2	many	TRBV24-1	TGTGCCACCAGGGGACAGGGGGGCACCGGGGAGCTGTTTTTT	CATRGQGGTGELFF
.	TRBJ1-1	many	TRBV5-1	TGCGCCAGCAGCTTGACTGTAAGCATGAACACTGAAGCTTTCTTT	CASSLTVSMNTEAFF
TRBD2	TRBJ2-7	many	TRBV20-1	TGCAGTGCTAGCAGTAGCGGGAAACCCTACGAGCAGTACTTC	CSASSSGKPYEQYF
.	TRBJ2-7	once	TRBV28	TGTGCCAGCAAGAGGGGGGGGCTCGCCTACGAGCAGTACTTC	CASKRGGLAYEQYF
TRBD1	TRBJ1-1	many	TRBV29-1	TGCAGCGTTGACAAGTTCACAGGGGGCACTGAAGCTTTCTTT	CSVDKFTGGTEAFF
.	TRBJ2-7	many	TRBV25-1	TGTGCCAGCAGTGTGGTTTACGAGCAGTACTTC	CASSVVYEQYF
TRBD1	TRBJ1-6	many	TRBV4-2	TGTGCCAGCAGCCAAGATGGGGACAGCTCCTATAATTCACCCCTCCACTTT	CASSQDGDSSYNSPLHF
.	TRBJ1-5	many	TRBV20-1	TGCAGTGCTAGATGGGGAGGAGGCCGGGGCAATCAGCCCCAGCATTTT	CSARWGGGRGNQPQHF
.	TRBJ1-1	many	TRBV5-5	TGTGCCAGCAGCTTGGACCGGGAGTGGTACACTGAAGCTTTCTTT	CASSLDREWYTEAFF
TRBD2	TRBJ2-3	many	TRBV6-5	TGTGCCAGCAGTTTACTAGCGGAGTCATCAGATACGCAGTATTTT	CASSLLAESSDTQYF
TRBD1	TRBJ2-7	many	TRBV6-5	TGTGCCAGCAGTTACTCGAACAGGGGTGCCTACGAGCAGTACTTC	CASSYSNRGAYEQYF
.	TRBJ1-5	many	TRBV7-8	TGTGCCAGCAGCTTAGCGCGCGGGACGGGCAATCAGCCCCAGCATTTT	CASSLARGTGNQPQHF
.	TRBJ2-5	many	TRBV5-1	TGCGCCAGCAGCTCAATCATCCTTGACAGCCTATCTCAAGAGACCCAGTACTTC	CASSSIILDSLSQETQYF
.	TRBJ2-7	many	TRBV5-1	TGCGCCAGCAGCACCTACGGGGGGCCCAACGAGCAGTACTTC	CASSTYGGPNEQYF
.	TRBJ2-7	many	TRBV6-5	TGTGCCAGCAGTAGCCCTGGGACTGCCCGCTCCTACGAGCAGTACTTC	CASSSPGTARSYEQYF
.	TRBJ2-7	many	TRBV9	TGTGCCAGCAGCGTCGATCTCCCCCCCTACGAGCAGTACTTC	CASSVDLPPYEQYF
TRBD2	TRBJ2-1	many	TRBV7-8	TGTGCCAGCAGCTTAGCGCGGGAGCGGGGTTACAATGAGCAGTTCTTC	CASSLARERGYNEQFF
TRBD1	TRBJ2-7	many	TRBV7-6	TGTGCCAGCAGCTTAGCCGGTGGGACAGTCGCCTACGAGCAGTACTTC	CASSLAGGTVAYEQYF
.	TRBJ2-2	many	TRBV5-5	TGTGCCAGCAGCTTGTTAGGGACCAAGGGTACCGGGGAGCTGTTTTTT	CASSLLGTKGTGELFF
.	TRBJ1-5	many	TRBV9	TGTGCCAGCCCCATCTCAGCCAATCAGCCCCAGCATTTT	CASPISANQPQHF
.	TRBJ1-1	many	TRBV5-1	TGCGCCAGCAGCTTGAGTTCGTCGAACACTGAAGCTTTCTTT	CASSLSSSNTEAFF
TRBD2	TRBJ2-1	many	TRBV5-5	TGTGCCAGCTGGGCTCGGCCGGGGGGGACCTACAATGAGCAGTTCTTC	CASWARPGGTYNEQFF
.	TRBJ1-2	many	TRBV6-1	TGTGCCAGCAGGGGCACGGGGCAGACTTCTAACTATGGCTACACCTTC	CASRGTGQTSNYGYTF
.	TRBJ1-4	many	TRBV5-1	TGCGCCAGCAGCTTGGCGGGTATCGGGGAAAAACTGTTTTTT	CASSLAGIGEKLFF
TRBD1	TRBJ2-1	many	TRBV20-1	TGCAGTGCTAGAGACATGACAGGGGTAGGGGGGTCCTACAATGAGCAGTTCTTC	CSARDMTGVGGSYNEQFF
TRBD2	TRBJ2-5	many	TRBV20-1	TGCAGTGCTAGAGATATAACTAGCGGGGGGGACATGTACCAAGAGACCCAGTACTTC	CSARDITSGGDMYQETQYF
.	TRBJ1-1	many	TRBV5-1	TGCGCCAGCAGCCAGATGGGCACAGGTGACAACACTGAAGCTTTCTTT	CASSQMGTGDNTEAFF
TRBD1	TRBJ1-4	many	TRBV20-1	TGCAGTGCTAGCACGTTTTTAGTTACCGAAAAAGGGGGCGGTGAAAAACTGTTTTTT	CSASTFLVTEKGGGEKLFF
.	TRBJ2-7	many	TRBV6-5	TGTGCCAGCAGTTACTCGGAGGGCCTCTTCTACGAGCAGTACTTC	CASSYSEGLFYEQYF
.	TRBJ1-5	many	TRBV20-1	TGCAGTGCTAGGGTACAGGGAGGTCAGCCCCAGCATTTT	CSARVQGGQPQHF
TRBD1	TRBJ2-1	many	TRBV5-1	TGCGCCAGCAGCCCTCCGGGACAGGGGGTGGACAATGAGCAGTTCTTC	CASSPPGQGVDNEQFF
TRBD1	TRBJ2-5	many	TRBV3-1	TGTGCCAGCAGCCCGGACAGGGTCCAAGAGACCCAGTACTTC	CASSPDRVQETQYF
.	TRBJ2-7	many	TRBV5-6	TGTGCCAGCAGCTCCTCGGGCTTCGGCGAGTACTTC	CASSSSGFGEYF
TRBD2	TRBJ2-1	many	TRBV20-1	TGCAGTGCAGGACTAGCGGGGGCAAAGGAGTTCTTC	CSAGLAGAKEFF
.	TRBJ1-4	many	TRBV3-1	TGTGCCAGCAGCCCCGGGGAAATATCGACTAATGAAAAACTGTTTTTT	CASSPGEISTNEKLFF
.	TRBJ2-2	many	TRBV7-2	TGTGCCAGCAGCTTAGTGAGGGGCCGGGACACCGGGGAGCTGTTTTTT	CASSLVRGRDTGELFF
.	TRBJ2-2	many	TRBV7-2	TGTGCCAGCAGCTTTTTGGGCTCCTTCACCGGGGAGCTGTTTTTT	CASSFLGSFTGELFF
TRBD2	TRBJ2-2	.	TRBV6-5	TGTGCCAGCATCCCAGCGGGGGGGCTCGCCGGGGAGCTGTTTTTT	CASIPAGGLAGELFF
TRBD1	TRBJ2-7	many	TRBV5-1	TGCGCCAGCAGCCGACAGGGCTACGAGCAGTACTTC	CASSRQGYEQYF
.	TRBJ1-1	many	TRBV20-1	TGCAGTGCTAGGCCGAACACTGAAGCTTTCTTT	CSARPNTEAFF
TRBD1	TRBJ2-5	many	TRBV5-1	TGCGCCAGCAGCCTAGGGACAGGGGTTGCCGAGACCCAGTACTTC	CASSLGTGVAETQYF
.	TRBJ2-5	many	TRBV3-1	TGTGCCAGCAGCCAAGCGGGGCAGGTCCAAGAGACCCAGTACTTC	CASSQAGQVQETQYF
.	TRBJ1-1	many	TRBV6-5	TGTGCCAGCAGTTACCTGACGGATACAGAAGCTTTCTTT	CASSYLTDTEAFF
TRBD1	TRBJ1-1	many	TRBV7-9	TGTGCCAGCAGACCTTGGGACAGGGTGAACACTGAAGCTTTCTTT	CASRPWDRVNTEAFF
TRBD2	TRBJ2-4	many	TRBV12-3/TRBV12-4	TGTGCCAGCACTCCGCGGGGGAGGGTAGGGGAAAAAAACATTCAGTACTTC	CASTPRGRVGEKNIQYF
.	TRBJ2-4	many	TRBV7-8	TGTGCCAGCAGCCCCCCTTCGAACATTCAGTACTTC	CASSPPSNIQYF
.	TRBJ1-2	many	TRBV7-8	TGTGCCAGCAGCTTAGAACGGGGAATAGGCGGCTACACCTTC	CASSLERGIGGYTF